The sequence of this T cell receptor (beta chain) was determined in a study of blood T cell repertoires in COVID-19. Sequencing was performed with immunoSEQ multiplex PCR; in TCRdb, only in-frame clones are kept and a portion is missing. The sample lists about 140,000 clones, around 80% seen once, with around 3.3% in the top ten. Germline V CDR1 and CDR2: MDHEN, SYDVKM. V was trimmed by 6 bases and J by 5 bases, leaving 8 bases between them. The CDR3 length is 12 residues. This TCR was sampled from a man in his sixties with acute or convalescent COVID-19. The sample taken for sequencing was peripheral blood. The genes are TRBV28 and TRBJ2-1, with unresolved D. CDR3 in amino acids: CASSTNNNEQFF. The CDR3 DNA reads TGTGCCAGCAGCACCAACAACAATGAGCAGTTCTTC.